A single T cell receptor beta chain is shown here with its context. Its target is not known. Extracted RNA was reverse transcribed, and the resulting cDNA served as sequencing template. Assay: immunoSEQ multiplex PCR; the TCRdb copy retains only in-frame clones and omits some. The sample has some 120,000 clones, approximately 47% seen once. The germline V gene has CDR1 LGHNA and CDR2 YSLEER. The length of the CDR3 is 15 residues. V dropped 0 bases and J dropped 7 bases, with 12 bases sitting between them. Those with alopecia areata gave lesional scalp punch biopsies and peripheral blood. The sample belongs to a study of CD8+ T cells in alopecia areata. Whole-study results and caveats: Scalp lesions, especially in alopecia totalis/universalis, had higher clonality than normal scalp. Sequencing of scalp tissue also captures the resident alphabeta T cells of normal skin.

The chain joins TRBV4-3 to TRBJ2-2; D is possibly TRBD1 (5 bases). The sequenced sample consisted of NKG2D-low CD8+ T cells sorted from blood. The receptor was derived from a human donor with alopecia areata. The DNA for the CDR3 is TGCGCCAGCAGCCAAGATTCGGCGGACATCGGGGAGCTGTTTTTT. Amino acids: CASSQDSADIGELFF.